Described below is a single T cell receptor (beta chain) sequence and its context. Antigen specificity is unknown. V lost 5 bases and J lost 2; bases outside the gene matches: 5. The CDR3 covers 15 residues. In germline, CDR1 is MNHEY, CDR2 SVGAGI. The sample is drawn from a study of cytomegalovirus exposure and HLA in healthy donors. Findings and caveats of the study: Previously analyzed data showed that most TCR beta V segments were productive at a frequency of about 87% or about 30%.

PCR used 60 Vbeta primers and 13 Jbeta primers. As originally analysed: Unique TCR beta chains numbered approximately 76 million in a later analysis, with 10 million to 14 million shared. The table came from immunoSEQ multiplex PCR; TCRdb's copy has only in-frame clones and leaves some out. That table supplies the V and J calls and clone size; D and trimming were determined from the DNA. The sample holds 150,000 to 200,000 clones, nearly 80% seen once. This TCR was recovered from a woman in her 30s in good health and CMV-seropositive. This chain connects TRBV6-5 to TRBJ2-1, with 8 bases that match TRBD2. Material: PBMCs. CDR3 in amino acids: CASSLLAGTYNEQFF. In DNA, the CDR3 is TGTGCCAGCAGTCTCTTAGCGGGAACCTACAATGAGCAGTTCTTC.